This T cell receptor beta chain was captured in a study of graft-versus-host responses after intestinal transplantation. In the study overall: After anti-thymocyte globulin induction, recipients took tacrolimus and steroids for 2 to 3 years.

Data came from immunoSEQ multiplex PCR; TCRdb stores just in-frame clones and leaves some out. The table lists approximately 25,000 clones, approximately 96% of them singletons, with 0.7% to 1% in the top ten. Study results and limitations: Association was observed between peak circulating GvH clone levels and early post-transplant HvG declines. Clonal ratios of graft-versus-host to host-versus-graft in allografts were high for patients exhibiting graft-donor T cell macrochimerism.

V was pared by 7 bases and J by 4 bases, with 7 bases of the junction left unmatched. From germline, CDR1 is SEHNR and CDR2 FQNEAQ (reference sequence). This CDR3 contains 15 residues. As regards this clone: Its matching antigen is unknown.

Specimen: PBMCs, collected 30 days after intestinal transplant. The clonotype comes from a human patient who received an intestinal transplant, so some T cells may come from the graft donor. This chain uses TRBV7-9 with TRBJ1-3; 10 positions match TRBD1. The CDR3, as DNA: TGTGCCAGCACAACCGGGACAGGGGTCGGAAACACCATATATTTT. It specifies CASTTGTGVGNTIYF.